This TCR beta chain was captured in a study of response to subunit inactivated influenza vaccine. Overall study findings and caveats: New T cells are recruited in small numbers by each seasonal influenza vaccination, according to the authors' suggestion.

Germline CDR1 and CDR2: SGHRS and YFSETQ. The CDR3 totals 14 residues. V was trimmed by 0 bases and J by 6 bases, leaving 12 bases between them. TCRdb itself ran the RT-PCR reads through MiXCR, one entry per CDR3 protein. The table lists around 600,000 distinct CDR3 sequences, 10% to 12% of them singletons, with around 10% in the top ten. This clonotype was picked up a small number of times. Antigen unknown. These data also formed part of another study, on T cells expressing NK-cell markers. That source adds: With UMIs, 5'RACE template switching was used to make TCR beta cDNA. Serological testing identified most of the eight sequenced donors as HCMV-seropositive and one as seronegative. These clonotypes, the leaders elsewhere, also led the CD3+CD56-NKG2C+ fraction in a handful of donors.

The TCR sequence derives from a man in his fifties who received an inactivated influenza vaccine. The sequencing used PBMCs from blood, collected on the day of vaccination. The chain joins TRBV5-1 to TRBJ1-1; D might be TRBD1 (5 bases). The CDR3 spells CASSLGQGNAEAFF. The CDR3 region has the DNA TGCGCCAGCAGCTTGGGCCAGGGTAACGCTGAAGCTTTCTTT.